A selection of T cell receptor beta chains follows, all from one sample in a study of blood T cell repertoires in COVID-19. Profiling relied on immunoSEQ multiplex PCR, and the TCRdb table lists in-frame clones only, not all of them. The data hold approximately 64,000 clones, with 88% observed a single time. Sequenced: PBMCs or T cells enriched from blood (not recorded which). The receptor source for this set is a woman aged 40 to 50 who had recovered from COVID-19. CDR3s include the opening cysteine and the closing phenylalanine or tryptophan. D genes are given only for firm matches. The listing skips clone size in some rows; elsewhere it reads once, few, many or a size class.

v_gene: TRBV10-3; d_gene: -; abundance: -; j_gene: TRBJ1-2; CDR3nt: TGTGCCTCGCTGATGGACAGCGCGGGCTATGGCTACACCTTC; CDR3aa: CASLMDSAGYGYTF
v_gene: TRBV6-5; d_gene: TRBD2; abundance: -; j_gene: TRBJ2-3; CDR3nt: TGTGCCAGCAGTTTGACTAGCGGGGGGGGGACGCAGTATTTT; CDR3aa: CASSLTSGGGTQYF
v_gene: TRBV7-2; d_gene: -; abundance: few; j_gene: TRBJ1-5; CDR3nt: TGTGCCAGCACCGACCAGGGCAGGGCGAGCAATCAGCCCCAGCATTTT; CDR3aa: CASTDQGRASNQPQHF
v_gene: TRBV10-3; d_gene: -; abundance: -; j_gene: TRBJ2-3; CDR3nt: TGTGCCATCAGGGCAGCGGTGAACACAGATACGCAGTATTTT; CDR3aa: CAIRAAVNTDTQYF
v_gene: TRBV5-1; d_gene: -; abundance: -; j_gene: TRBJ1-4; CDR3nt: TGCGCCAGCAGCTTGGAGGGACTGCAGAGGGAAAAACTGTTTTTT; CDR3aa: CASSLEGLQREKLFF
v_gene: TRBV6-1; d_gene: -; abundance: -; j_gene: TRBJ2-7; CDR3nt: TGTGCCAGCAGTGAAAGCGGGTCAGGCTCCTACGAGCAGTACTTC; CDR3aa: CASSESGSGSYEQYF
v_gene: TRBV2; d_gene: -; abundance: once; j_gene: TRBJ2-6; CDR3nt: TGTGCCAGCAGCCCCTTTATCTCTGGGGCCAACGTCCTGACTTTC; CDR3aa: CASSPFISGANVLTF
v_gene: TRBV11-3; d_gene: -; abundance: -; j_gene: TRBJ1-3; CDR3nt: TGTGCCAGCAGCCCGAGGACAGTCTCTGGAAACACCATATATTTT; CDR3aa: CASSPRTVSGNTIYF
v_gene: TRBV5-1; d_gene: -; abundance: -; j_gene: TRBJ2-7; CDR3nt: TGCGCCAGCAGGTGGGGCGGGGATACAACCTACGAGCAGTACTTC; CDR3aa: CASRWGGDTTYEQYF
v_gene: TRBV24-1; d_gene: -; abundance: -; j_gene: TRBJ1-2; CDR3nt: TGTGCCACCAGTGACTCCTATGGCTACACCTTC; CDR3aa: CATSDSYGYTF
v_gene: TRBV10-1; d_gene: -; abundance: -; j_gene: TRBJ2-7; CDR3nt: TGCGCCAGCAGTGTAGGGGCTCCCCCCTACGAGCAGTACTTC; CDR3aa: CASSVGAPPYEQYF
v_gene: TRBV5-1; d_gene: TRBD1; abundance: -; j_gene: TRBJ1-1; CDR3nt: TGCGCCAGCAGCTTAGACAGGGGGCTTTCCCTAGCTTTCTTT; CDR3aa: CASSLDRGLSLAFF
v_gene: TRBV4-1; d_gene: -; abundance: -; j_gene: TRBJ2-3; CDR3nt: TGCGCCAGCAGCCGGAATATAGCGGTTAGCACAGATACGCAGTATTTT; CDR3aa: CASSRNIAVSTDTQYF
v_gene: TRBV2; d_gene: TRBD1; abundance: once; j_gene: TRBJ1-6; CDR3nt: TGTGCCGGCACAGGGGGCAGGAATTCACCCCTCCACTTT; CDR3aa: CAGTGGRNSPLHF
v_gene: TRBV6-5; d_gene: -; abundance: -; j_gene: TRBJ1-3; CDR3nt: TGTGCCAGCAGTTACAACAAAAGGACATCTGGAAACACCATATATTTT; CDR3aa: CASSYNKRTSGNTIYF
v_gene: TRBV14; d_gene: -; abundance: -; j_gene: TRBJ1-4; CDR3nt: TGTGCCAGCAGCCAAGAACAGGGTATTAATGAAAAACTGTTTTTT; CDR3aa: CASSQEQGINEKLFF
v_gene: TRBV11-2; d_gene: -; abundance: once; j_gene: TRBJ1-1; CDR3nt: TGTGCCAGCAGCCTGAAGGGGGGGTACACTGAAGCTTTCTTT; CDR3aa: CASSLKGGYTEAFF
v_gene: TRBV6-5; d_gene: TRBD1; abundance: -; j_gene: TRBJ2-2; CDR3nt: TGTGCCAGCGGGGACAGGGGGAACACCGGGGAGCTGTTTTTT; CDR3aa: CASGDRGNTGELFF
v_gene: TRBV27; d_gene: -; abundance: -; j_gene: TRBJ2-3; CDR3nt: TGTGCCAGCAGTTTAATTACACTTCAGGGCACAGATACGCAGTATTTT; CDR3aa: CASSLITLQGTDTQYF
v_gene: TRBV27; d_gene: TRBD2; abundance: -; j_gene: TRBJ2-3; CDR3nt: TGTGCCAGCAGTTTGTCAAGCGGGGGGCGCACAGATACGCAGTATTTT; CDR3aa: CASSLSSGGRTDTQYF
v_gene: TRBV11-3; d_gene: -; abundance: -; j_gene: TRBJ1-2; CDR3nt: TGTGCCAGCAGCCTCCCGGCGGGGGATGGCTACACCTTC; CDR3aa: CASSLPAGDGYTF
v_gene: TRBV10-3; d_gene: -; abundance: few; j_gene: TRBJ1-2; CDR3nt: TGTGCCACCCAAGACAGGTTCGGGGGCTACACCTTC; CDR3aa: CATQDRFGGYTF
v_gene: TRBV9; d_gene: -; abundance: -; j_gene: TRBJ2-5; CDR3nt: TGTGCCAGCAGCGTAGTGGACAGAAAAGAGACCCAGTACTTC; CDR3aa: CASSVVDRKETQYF
v_gene: TRBV14; d_gene: TRBD2; abundance: -; j_gene: TRBJ2-3; CDR3nt: TGTGCCAGCAGCCAAGACGGGGGGGCCCTAACAGATACGCAGTATTTT; CDR3aa: CASSQDGGALTDTQYF
v_gene: TRBV6-1; d_gene: -; abundance: -; j_gene: TRBJ2-3; CDR3nt: TGTGCCAGCAGTGAAGCCTCGTTCGGGTTCGAAGATACGCAGTATTTT; CDR3aa: CASSEASFGFEDTQYF
v_gene: TRBV19; d_gene: TRBD2; abundance: -; j_gene: TRBJ2-5; CDR3nt: TGTGCCAGTAGTACCGGGACTAGCAGGGGTGAGACCCAGTACTTC; CDR3aa: CASSTGTSRGETQYF
v_gene: TRBV5-1; d_gene: TRBD1; abundance: -; j_gene: TRBJ2-7; CDR3nt: TGCGCCAGCAGCTTGCTGGGACAGGGGGCTTACGAGCAGTACTTC; CDR3aa: CASSLLGQGAYEQYF
v_gene: TRBV27; d_gene: TRBD2; abundance: -; j_gene: TRBJ2-1; CDR3nt: TGTGCCAGCAGTTCGACTAGCGGGGGACTTGAGCAGTTCTTC; CDR3aa: CASSSTSGGLEQFF
v_gene: TRBV5-1; d_gene: -; abundance: -; j_gene: TRBJ2-7; CDR3nt: TGCGCCAGCAGCAGGAACAGGAACCACGAGCAGTACTTC; CDR3aa: CASSRNRNHEQYF
v_gene: TRBV4-1; d_gene: -; abundance: -; j_gene: TRBJ1-1; CDR3nt: TGCGCCAGCAGCCCTCGGACGGGAAGGGCGAACACTGAAGCTTTCTTT; CDR3aa: CASSPRTGRANTEAFF
v_gene: TRBV14; d_gene: TRBD1; abundance: -; j_gene: TRBJ1-2; CDR3nt: TGTGCCAGCAGCCAACAAATACGGACAGGGACAACCTATGGCTACACCTTC; CDR3aa: CASSQQIRTGTTYGYTF
v_gene: TRBV3-1/TRBV3-2; d_gene: -; abundance: -; j_gene: TRBJ2-3; CDR3nt: TGTGCCAGCAGCCACGGGGACACAGATACGCAGTATTTT; CDR3aa: CASSHGDTDTQYF
v_gene: TRBV2; d_gene: -; abundance: -; j_gene: TRBJ2-2; CDR3nt: TGTGCCAGCAGTGAAGCTAGCAAAGCGAACACCGGGGAGCTGTTTTTT; CDR3aa: CASSEASKANTGELFF
v_gene: TRBV6-4; d_gene: TRBD1; abundance: few; j_gene: TRBJ2-2; CDR3nt: TGTGCCAGCAGTGACTCGGGACAGTCAAACACCGGGGAGCTGTTTTTT; CDR3aa: CASSDSGQSNTGELFF
v_gene: TRBV5-4; d_gene: -; abundance: once; j_gene: TRBJ2-5; CDR3nt: TGTGCCAGCTCAGGACAGACGAAAGAGACCCAGTACTTC; CDR3aa: CASSGQTKETQYF
v_gene: TRBV5-6; d_gene: -; abundance: -; j_gene: TRBJ2-3; CDR3nt: TGTGCCAGCAGCTTGGATTGGAGTAGCCCTTCGCAGTATTTT; CDR3aa: CASSLDWSSPSQYF
v_gene: TRBV28; d_gene: TRBD1; abundance: -; j_gene: TRBJ2-5; CDR3nt: TGTGCCAGCAGTCAGTCGACAGGGGGTGGTGAGACCCAGTACTTC; CDR3aa: CASSQSTGGGETQYF
v_gene: TRBV5-1; d_gene: TRBD1; abundance: -; j_gene: TRBJ1-1; CDR3nt: TGCGCCAGCAGCAAGAACAGGGGTACCACTGAAGCTTTCTTT; CDR3aa: CASSKNRGTTEAFF
v_gene: TRBV19; d_gene: TRBD1; abundance: few; j_gene: TRBJ2-3; CDR3nt: TGTGCCAGTAGTGTGACCGGGACAGGGGGCTATGTAACAGATACGCAGTATTTT; CDR3aa: CASSVTGTGGYVTDTQYF
v_gene: TRBV19; d_gene: -; abundance: -; j_gene: TRBJ1-2; CDR3nt: TGTGCCAGTAGTATAGAAACAGGGATTACCTATGGCTACACCTTC; CDR3aa: CASSIETGITYGYTF
v_gene: TRBV30; d_gene: -; abundance: -; j_gene: TRBJ1-6; CDR3nt: TGTGCCTGGCCTAGGGGGATGGATTCACCCCTCCACTTT; CDR3aa: CAWPRGMDSPLHF
v_gene: TRBV27; d_gene: TRBD1; abundance: -; j_gene: TRBJ1-4; CDR3nt: TGTGCCAGCAAGGTACAGGGGGCAGGCGAAAAACTGTTTTTT; CDR3aa: CASKVQGAGEKLFF